This TCR beta chain stems from a study of response to subunit inactivated influenza vaccine listed by TCRdb under 2018. About the investigation overall: To follow how T cells responded to a trivalent subunit inactivated influenza vaccine, the researchers relied on deep quantitative profiling of the T cell receptor repertoire.

The research as a whole found: The authors suggested that each seasonal influenza vaccination may recruit only a limited number of new T cells.

Library construction relied on RT-PCR. Sequencing instrument: Illumina HiSeq 2500. The public sequencing data were trimmed at Q25 with fastp and processed into clonotypes with MiXCR by TCRdb, which kept only in-frame beta chains. All rows with the same CDR3 protein become a single entry with the most common DNA and genes. The sample table records over 650,000 distinct CDR3 sequences; 15% to 20% of these occur just once. The leading ten clones occupy approximately 10% of the sample. This clonotype appeared a few times. Its binding antigen is unknown. No much larger clone is present one base from it, and per-base qualities are unavailable. The sequence was collected from a man in his fifties or sixties who received an inactivated influenza vaccine. Donor details come from another sample of the same person, matched by shared clones. This specimen consisted of PBMCs from blood, obtained 5 days after vaccination.

The CDR3 protein is CAISARQGNYGYTF. The DNA is as follows: TGTGCCATCAGTGCCCGACAGGGTAACTATGGCTACACCTTC. This receptor chain uses TRBV10-3 and TRBJ1-2, and TRBD1 matches 7 of the central bases. Per the germline V gene, ENHRY is the CDR1 and SYGVKD is the CDR2. Measured from the cysteine to the phenylalanine, the CDR3 is 14 residues long. Just the 42-base CDR3 DNA is kept, in frame starting at base 1. The junction shows trimming of 4 bases on V and 1 base on J, and the gene matches do not reach 3 bases of it.